These 6 T cell receptor beta chains came from one sample sequenced in a study of T cells in Graves' hyperthyroidism and ophthalmopathy. RNA transcripts provided the source from which TCR beta CDR3 regions were amplified. The HTBI primer set drove a first-round RT-PCR of the TCR CDR3. TCRdb called the multiplex PCR reads again in MiXCR, with one record for every CDR3 protein. The sample holds approximately 560,000 distinct CDR3 sequences, about 45% seen once. The sample consisted of peripheral blood or thyroid tissue (not recorded which). All receptors come from a woman under 30 with Graves' hyperthyroidism.

The V and J genes are TRBV2 and TRBJ2-7; perhaps TRBD2 as D (6 bases). Trimming left V 8 bases short and J 5 bases short, with 19 bases between. From germline, CDR1 is SNHLY and CDR2 FYNNEI. The CDR3 has 14 residues. The CDR3 DNA is TGTGCCAGCGCGAAGGCGGGACCGGTTGACGAGCAGTACTTC. It translates to CASAKAGPVDEQYF.

This clonotype was recorded at least ten times. This chain links TRBV24-1 with TRBJ1-6, with 7 positions matching TRBD1. The CDR3 consists of 17 residues. Germline CDR1 is KGHDR and CDR2 is SFDVKD. With V trimmed by 5 bases and J by 7 bases, 13 bases remained unmatched. The DNA of the CDR3 is TGTGCCACCAGTGGTGATTGGACGGGACAGAAGAATTCACCCCTCCACTTT. Amino acids: CATSGDWTGQKNSPLHF.

The CDR3 bases are TGTGCCAGCAGCTTGCCACAGGGTAGGAGCACTGAAGCTTTCTTT. Its protein product is CASSLPQGRSTEAFF. This chain joins TRBV13 and TRBJ1-1; D might be TRBD1 (6 bases). The germline CDR1 and CDR2 sequences are PRHDT and FYEKMQ (reference sequence). The ends were cut back, 3 bases at V and 4 bases at J, with 15 bases in the middle. The CDR3 runs to 15 residues. The variable domain in full, with the rest retrieved from reference TRBV13 and TRBJ1-1, is AAGVIQSPRHLIKEKRETATLKCYPIPRHDTVYWYQQGPGQDPQFLISFYEKMQSDKGSIPDRFSAQQFSDYHSELNMSSLELGDSALYFCASSLPQGRSTEAFFGQGTRLTVV.

The chain links TRBV12-5 to TRBJ1-1; 9 bases line up with TRBD1. The trim removed 5 bases at V and 6 bases at J, leaving 10 bases unmatched. Per germline, CDR1 LGHNT and CDR2 FRNRAP. The CDR3 covers 15 residues. Here the CDR3 reads CASGPAGTGSPEAFF. The CDR3 DNA sequence: TGTGCTAGTGGTCCCGCCGGGACAGGGAGCCCTGAAGCTTTCTTT.

The rearrangement uses TRBV7-9 and TRBJ1-1; D ambiguous. Germline V lookup: CDR1 SEHNR, CDR2 FQNEAQ (reference sequence). The germline V and J ends were trimmed by 1 base and 0 bases, with 6 bases remaining between them. The CDR3 spans 14 residues. This chain's CDR3 is CASSLDPLNTEAFF. The CDR3 region has the DNA TGTGCCAGCAGCTTAGATCCGTTGAACACTGAAGCTTTCTTT.

This clonotype was seen only once. The chain has TRBV29-1 and TRBJ1-4; D unclear. Germline CDR1 and CDR2: SQVTM and ANQGSEA. V lost 1 base and J 8 bases, leaving 8 bases between the germline ends. This CDR3 has 12 residues. CDR3 in amino acids: CSVEGVREKLFF. Written as DNA, the CDR3 is TGCAGCGTTGAAGGGGTGAGGGAAAAACTGTTTTTT.